The 9 T cell receptor beta chains listed next were all sequenced from one sample in a study of cytomegalovirus exposure and HLA in healthy donors. Sequenced by immunoSEQ multiplex PCR; TCRdb stores in-frame clones only, minus some. This table has about 56,000 clones, around 93% appearing once. Specimen: PBMCs. The receptors derive from a woman under 30 in good health and CMV-seropositive.

The CDR3 bases are TGTGCCAGCAGCTTAGTAACAGGCAGCCCCGCGGTCCCATACTTC. This gives the protein CASSLVTGSPAVPYF. The rearrangement joins TRBV7-8 to TRBJ2-7; possible D gene TRBD1, 5 bases. CDR3 length equals 15 residues. The V and J ends lost 1 base and 13 bases respectively, with 23 bases between them. The germline CDR1 and CDR2 sequences are SGHVS and FQNEAQ.

CDR3 residues: CASSYGDRGAYEQYF. The CDR3 coding sequence is TGTGCCAGCAGTTACGGGGACAGGGGAGCCTACGAGCAGTACTTC. This rearrangement joins TRBV6-6 to TRBJ2-7, with TRBD1 matching over 10 bases. Trimming took 2 bases from V and 2 from J; bases not matched to a gene: 3. Germline V gives CDR1 MNHNY, CDR2 SVGAGI (reference sequence). The CDR3 has 15 amino acids.

The chain is built from TRBV2 and TRBJ2-1; TRBD2 agrees at 8 bases. V shed 3 bases and J 6 bases; nucleotides not matched to a gene: 7. Germline V gene lookup returns CDR1 SNHLY and CDR2 FYNNEI. The CDR3 contains 15 residues. The CDR3 DNA is TGTGCCAGCAGTGAGATAGCGGGGCCTAGCAATGAGCAGTTCTTC. This encodes CASSEIAGPSNEQFF.

The chain links TRBV16 to TRBJ1-4; D unclear. V was clipped by 3 bases and J by 8 bases, with 13 bases between them. This CDR3 has 14 residues. CDR1 and CDR2 from the germline V gene are KGHSY and FQNENV. CDR3 amino acids: CASSQRNSREKLFF. DNA for the CDR3: TGTGCCAGCAGCCAGCGGAACTCGAGGGAAAAACTGTTTTTT.

V is TRBV6-1 and J is TRBJ1-2; possibly TRBD1 for D (6 bases). The CDR3 consists of 14 residues. The V and J ends lost 6 bases and 1 base respectively, with 12 bases between them. CDR1 is MNHNS and CDR2 is SASEGT in the germline V gene. The DNA of the CDR3 is TGTGCCAGCAGGGGGGACACTGTTAACTATGGCTACACCTTC. This translates into CASRGDTVNYGYTF.

This rearrangement joins TRBV5-1 to TRBJ2-3; weak D call: TRBD2 (6 bases). The germline V gene has CDR1 SGHRS and CDR2 YFSETQ. The V gene lost 0 bases and the J gene lost 3 bases, with 11 bases spanning the gap. The CDR3 sequence is 15 residues long. The CDR3 nucleotides are TGCGCCAGCAGCTTGGAGGGGCTAGCGACAGATACGCAGTATTTT. It is translated as CASSLEGLATDTQYF.

The chain carries TRBV6-4 and TRBJ1-1, with D hard to call. The V end was cut by 6 bases, the J end by 1 base, with 12 bases between. The CDR3 runs to 14 residues. Germline V gene lookup returns CDR1 MRHNA and CDR2 SNTAGT. Here the CDR3 reads CASRPEGENTEAFF. In DNA form, the CDR3 reads TGTGCCAGCAGGCCGGAGGGTGAGAACACTGAAGCTTTCTTT.

This clone was detected only a few times. The chain joins TRBV28 to TRBJ1-5; D perhaps matches TRBD1 (6 bases). The V end lost 6 bases, the J end lost 1 base, and 16 bases lay between the germline ends. Germline assignment: CDR1 MDHEN and CDR2 SYDVKM. The CDR3 spans 16 residues. CDR3 sequence: CASRSGALGSNQPQHF. The DNA for the CDR3 is TGTGCCAGCAGATCAGGGGCGCTTGGGAGCAATCAGCCCCAGCATTTT.

V usage is TRBV7-9 and J usage is TRBJ1-2, with 11 bases aligning to TRBD1. The CDR3 consists of 14 residues. V lost 5 bases, J lost 8 bases, and 7 bases stayed unmatched. Germline values: CDR1 SEHNR, CDR2 FQNEAQ (reference sequence). The CDR3 region is CASSAGQGAEGYTF. The CDR3 bases are TGTGCCAGCAGCGCCGGACAGGGGGCTGAGGGCTACACCTTC.